This TCR beta chain was sequenced in a study of shared clonotypes between healthy human individuals. On sorted subsets, replicate PCRs used 150 to 250 ng DNA, or about 30,000 T cell genomes. In the original processing: ImmunoSEQ junction-only sequences lacked quality scores, so their filtering differed. Clones were read by immunoSEQ multiplex PCR, and TCRdb kept only the in-frame ones, dropping some. Clone size and V and J calls were adopted from that table, with D and trimming inferred from the DNA. This table has fewer than 3 million clones, about 90% appearing once. This clone was counted a few times. Its antigen remains unidentified. General observations from the study: Naive subsets, compared against memory subsets, generally had larger estimated richness values. Relative to their counterparts shared across all four donors, non-shared clonotypes exhibited diminished generation probabilities.

CDR1 and CDR2 (germline): MDHEN, SYDVKM. This CDR3 comprises 14 residues. V was clipped by 8 bases and J by 2 bases, with 13 bases between them. The V call is TRBV28, the J call TRBJ1-5, with D maybe TRBD1 (6 bases). The sample taken for sequencing was naive CD4+ T cells from PBMCs. Described subset: CD45RA+ positively selected. The clonotype comes from a young man in good health. Some clones in this sample may be carry-over from other donors' samples. The CDR3 protein is CASQGFGGNQPQHF. The CDR3 bases are TGTGCCAGCCAGGGGTTTGGCGGCAATCAGCCCCAGCATTTT. Full variable domain (outside the CDR3, taken from reference TRBV28 and TRBJ1-5): DVKVTQSSRYLVKRTGEKVFLECVQDMDHENMFWYRQDPGLGLRLIYFSYDVKMKEKGDIPEGYSVSREKKERFSLILESASTNQTSMYLCASQGFGGNQPQHFGDGTRLSIL.